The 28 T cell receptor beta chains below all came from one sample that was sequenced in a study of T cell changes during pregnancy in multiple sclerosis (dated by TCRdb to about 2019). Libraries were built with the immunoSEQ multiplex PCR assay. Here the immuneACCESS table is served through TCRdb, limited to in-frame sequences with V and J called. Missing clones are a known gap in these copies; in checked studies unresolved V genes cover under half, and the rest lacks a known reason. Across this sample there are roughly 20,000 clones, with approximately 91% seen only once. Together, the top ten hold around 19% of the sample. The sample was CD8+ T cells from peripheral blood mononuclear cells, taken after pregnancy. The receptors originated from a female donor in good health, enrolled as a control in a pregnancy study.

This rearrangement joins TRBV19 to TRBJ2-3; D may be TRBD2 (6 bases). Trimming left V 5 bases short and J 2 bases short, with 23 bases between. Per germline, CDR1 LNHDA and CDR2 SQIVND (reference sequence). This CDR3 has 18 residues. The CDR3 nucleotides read TGTGCCAGTAGTCCCCTCGGCGGGGATCTTTATACCACAGATACGCAGTATTTT. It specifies CASSPLGGDLYTTDTQYF. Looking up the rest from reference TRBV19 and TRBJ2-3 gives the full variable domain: DGGITQSPKYLFRKEGQNVTLSCEQNLNHDAMYWYRQDPGQGLRLIYYSQIVNDFQKGDIAEGYSVSREKKESFPLTVTSAQKNPTAFYLCASSPLGGDLYTTDTQYFGPGTRLTVL.

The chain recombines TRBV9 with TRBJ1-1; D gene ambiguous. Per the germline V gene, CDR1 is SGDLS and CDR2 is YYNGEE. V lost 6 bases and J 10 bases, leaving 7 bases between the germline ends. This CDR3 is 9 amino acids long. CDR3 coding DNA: TGTGCCAGCACCCCCGGAGCTTTCTTT. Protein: CASTPGAFF. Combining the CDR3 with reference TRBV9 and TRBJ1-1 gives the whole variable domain DSGVTQTPKHLITATGQRVTLRCSPRSGDLSVYWYQQSLDQGLQFLIQYYNGEERAKGNILERFSAQQFPDLHSELNLSSLELGDSALYFCASTPGAFFGQGTRLTVV.

The CDR3 protein is CASSLVGRDYGYTF. The CDR3 DNA follows: TGTGCCAGCAGCTTAGTAGGGAGAGACTATGGCTACACCTTC. This chain links TRBV7-9 with TRBJ1-2; D remains ambiguous. The germline V gene encodes CDR1 SEHNR and CDR2 FQNEAQ (reference sequence). The length of the CDR3 is 14 residues. V lost 1 base, J lost 3 bases, and 9 bases lay in between.

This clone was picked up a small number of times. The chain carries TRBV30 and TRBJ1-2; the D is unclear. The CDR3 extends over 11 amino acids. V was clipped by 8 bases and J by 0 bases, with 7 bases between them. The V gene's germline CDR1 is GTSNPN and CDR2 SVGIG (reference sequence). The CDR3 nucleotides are TGTGCCCTGGCCACTAACTATGGCTACACCTTC. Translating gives CALATNYGYTF. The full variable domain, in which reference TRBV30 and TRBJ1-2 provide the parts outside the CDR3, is SQTIHQWPATLVQPVGSPLSLECTVEGTSNPNLYWYRQAAGRGLQLLFYSVGIGQISSEVPQNLSASRPQDRQFILSSKKLLLSDSGFYLCALATNYGYTFGSGTRLTVV.

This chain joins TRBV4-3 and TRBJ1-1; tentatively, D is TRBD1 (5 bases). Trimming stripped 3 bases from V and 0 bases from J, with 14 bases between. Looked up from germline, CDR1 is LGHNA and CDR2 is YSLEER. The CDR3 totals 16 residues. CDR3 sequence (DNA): TGCGCCAGCAGCCACCCTGTTGCAGGGCTGAACACTGAAGCTTTCTTT. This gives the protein CASSHPVAGLNTEAFF.

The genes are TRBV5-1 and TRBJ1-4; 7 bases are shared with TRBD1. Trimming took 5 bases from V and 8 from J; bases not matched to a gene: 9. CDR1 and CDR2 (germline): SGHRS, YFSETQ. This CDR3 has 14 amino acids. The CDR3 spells CASRPQGEEEKLFF. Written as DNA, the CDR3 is TGCGCCAGCAGACCCCAGGGGGAGGAGGAAAAACTGTTTTTT.

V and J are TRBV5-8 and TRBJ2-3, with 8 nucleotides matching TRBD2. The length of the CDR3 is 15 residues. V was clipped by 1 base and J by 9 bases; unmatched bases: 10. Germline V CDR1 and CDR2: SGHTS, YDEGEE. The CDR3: CASSLPRGGGSTQYF. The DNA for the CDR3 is TGTGCCAGCAGCTTGCCCCGAGGCGGGGGGTCGACGCAGTATTTT.

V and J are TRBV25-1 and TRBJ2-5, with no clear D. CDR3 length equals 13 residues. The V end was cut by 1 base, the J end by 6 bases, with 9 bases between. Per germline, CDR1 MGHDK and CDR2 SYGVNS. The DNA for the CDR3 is TGTGCCAGCAGTGAATCAGGCTTCCAGACCCAGTACTTC. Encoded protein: CASSESGFQTQYF.

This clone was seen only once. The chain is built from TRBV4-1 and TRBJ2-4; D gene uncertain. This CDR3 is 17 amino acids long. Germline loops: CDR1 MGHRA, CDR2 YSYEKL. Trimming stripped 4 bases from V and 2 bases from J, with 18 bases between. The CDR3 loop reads CASSLTFLPRTKNIQYF. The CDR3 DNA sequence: TGCGCCAGCAGCCTCACGTTCTTACCCAGAACCAAAAACATTCAGTACTTC.

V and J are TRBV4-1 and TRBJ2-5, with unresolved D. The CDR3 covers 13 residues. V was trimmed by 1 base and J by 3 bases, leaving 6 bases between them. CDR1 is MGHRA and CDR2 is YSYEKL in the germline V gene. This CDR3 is CASSQAGKETQYF. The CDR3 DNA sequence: TGCGCCAGCAGCCAAGCAGGAAAAGAGACCCAGTACTTC.

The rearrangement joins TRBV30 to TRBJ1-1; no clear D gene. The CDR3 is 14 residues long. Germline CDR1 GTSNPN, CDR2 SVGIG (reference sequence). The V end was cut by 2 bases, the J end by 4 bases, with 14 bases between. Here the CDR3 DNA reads TGTGCCTGGAGTAAACCCGGGGTTGGCACTGAAGCTTTCTTT. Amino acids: CAWSKPGVGTEAFF.

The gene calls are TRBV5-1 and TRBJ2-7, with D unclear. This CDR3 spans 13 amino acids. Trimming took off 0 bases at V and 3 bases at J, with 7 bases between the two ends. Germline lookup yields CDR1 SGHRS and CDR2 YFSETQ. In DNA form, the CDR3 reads TGCGCCAGCAGCTTGGTTTCAGACTACGAGCAGTACTTC. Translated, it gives CASSLVSDYEQYF.

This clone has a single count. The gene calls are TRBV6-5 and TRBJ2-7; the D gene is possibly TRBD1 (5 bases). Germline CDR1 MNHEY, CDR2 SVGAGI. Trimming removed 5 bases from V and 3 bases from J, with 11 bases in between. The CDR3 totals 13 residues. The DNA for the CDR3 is TGTGCCAGCAGTCCAGACAGTTTCTACGAGCAGTACTTC. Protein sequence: CASSPDSFYEQYF.

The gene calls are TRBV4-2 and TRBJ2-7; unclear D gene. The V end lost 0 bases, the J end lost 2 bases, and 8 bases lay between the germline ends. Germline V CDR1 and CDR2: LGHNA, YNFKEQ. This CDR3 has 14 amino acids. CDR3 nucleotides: TGTGCCAGCAGCCAAGAGGAGATTGCCTACGAGCAGTACTTC. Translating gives CASSQEEIAYEQYF.

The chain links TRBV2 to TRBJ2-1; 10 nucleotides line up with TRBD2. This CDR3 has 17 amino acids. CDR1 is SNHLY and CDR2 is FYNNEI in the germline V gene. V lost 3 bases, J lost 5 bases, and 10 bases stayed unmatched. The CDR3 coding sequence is TGTGCCAGCAGTGATCCCCTACTAGCGGGAACCCACAATGAGCAGTTCTTC. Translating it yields CASSDPLLAGTHNEQFF.

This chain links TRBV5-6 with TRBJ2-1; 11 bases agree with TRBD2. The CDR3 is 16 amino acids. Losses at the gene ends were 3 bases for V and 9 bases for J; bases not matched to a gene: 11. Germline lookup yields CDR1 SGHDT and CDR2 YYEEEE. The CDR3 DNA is TGTGCCAGCAGCTCGGCCTCGACTAGCGGGAATGGTGAGCAGTTCTTC. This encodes CASSSASTSGNGEQFF.

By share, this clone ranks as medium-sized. The CDR3 DNA reads TGCGCCAGCAGCCAAGATCAGGGGGCGGTCTATGGCTACACCTTC. This encodes CASSQDQGAVYGYTF. The rearrangement links TRBV4-1 to TRBJ1-2, with 8 bases that match TRBD1. The germline CDR1 and CDR2 sequences are MGHRA and YSYEKL. The length of the CDR3 is 15 residues. J lost 4 bases, V lost 0 bases, and 4 bases had no gene match.

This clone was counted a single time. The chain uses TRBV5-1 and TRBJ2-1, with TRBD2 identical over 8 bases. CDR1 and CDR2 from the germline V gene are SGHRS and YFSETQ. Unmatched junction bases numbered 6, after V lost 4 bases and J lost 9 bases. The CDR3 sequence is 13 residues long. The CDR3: CASSPGRASEQFF. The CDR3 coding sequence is TGCGCCAGCAGCCCCGGGAGGGCCAGTGAGCAGTTCTTC.

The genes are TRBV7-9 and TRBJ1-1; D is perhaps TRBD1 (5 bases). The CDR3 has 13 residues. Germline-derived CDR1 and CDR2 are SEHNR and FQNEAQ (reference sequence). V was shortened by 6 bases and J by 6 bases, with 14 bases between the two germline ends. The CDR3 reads CASRPQVGPEAFF. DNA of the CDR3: TGTGCCAGCAGACCTCAAGTGGGGCCTGAAGCTTTCTTT. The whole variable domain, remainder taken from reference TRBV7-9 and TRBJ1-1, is DTGVSQNPRHKITKRGQNVTFRCDPISEHNRLYWYRQTLGQGPEFLTYFQNEAQLEKSRLLSDRFSAERPKGSFSTLEIQRTEQGDSAMYLCASRPQVGPEAFFGQGTRLTVV.

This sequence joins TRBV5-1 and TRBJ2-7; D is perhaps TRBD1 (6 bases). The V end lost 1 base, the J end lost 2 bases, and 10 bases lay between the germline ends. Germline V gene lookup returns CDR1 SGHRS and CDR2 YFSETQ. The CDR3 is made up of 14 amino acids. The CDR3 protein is CASSLLGHTYEQYF. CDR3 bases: TGCGCCAGCAGCTTGTTGGGACACACCTACGAGCAGTACTTC.

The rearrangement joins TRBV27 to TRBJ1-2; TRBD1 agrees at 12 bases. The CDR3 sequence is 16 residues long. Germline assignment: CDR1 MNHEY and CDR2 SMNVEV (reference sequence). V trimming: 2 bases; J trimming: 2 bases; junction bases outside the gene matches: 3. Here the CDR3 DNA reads TGTGCCAGCAGTTTAGCCGGGACAGGGGGCAACTATGGCTACACCTTC. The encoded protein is CASSLAGTGGNYGYTF.

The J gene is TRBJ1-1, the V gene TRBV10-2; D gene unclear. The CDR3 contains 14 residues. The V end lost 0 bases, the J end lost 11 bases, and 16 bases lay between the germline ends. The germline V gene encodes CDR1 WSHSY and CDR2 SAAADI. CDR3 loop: CASSESPGTVGAFF. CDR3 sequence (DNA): TGCGCCAGCAGTGAGTCCCCAGGCACGGTAGGTGCTTTCTTT.

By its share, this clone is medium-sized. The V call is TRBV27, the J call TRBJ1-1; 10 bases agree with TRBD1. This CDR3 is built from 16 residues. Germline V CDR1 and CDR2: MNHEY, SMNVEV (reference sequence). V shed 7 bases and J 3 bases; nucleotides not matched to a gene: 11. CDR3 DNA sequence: TGTGCCAGCACCCAGACAGGGGGCGCCCAAGACACTGAAGCTTTCTTT. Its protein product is CASTQTGGAQDTEAFF.

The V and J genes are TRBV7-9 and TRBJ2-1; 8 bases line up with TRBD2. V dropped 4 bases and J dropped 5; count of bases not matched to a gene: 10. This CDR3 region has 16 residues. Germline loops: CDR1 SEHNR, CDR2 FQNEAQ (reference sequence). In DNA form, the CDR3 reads TGTGCCAGCAGCTCCGCCACTAGCGGCCTTAACAATGAGCAGTTCTTC. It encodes CASSSATSGLNNEQFF.

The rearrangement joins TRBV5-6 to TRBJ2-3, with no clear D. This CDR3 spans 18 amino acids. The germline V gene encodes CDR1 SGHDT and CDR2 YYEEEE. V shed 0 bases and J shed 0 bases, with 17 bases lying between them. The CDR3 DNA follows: TGTGCCAGCAGCTTGGCGATTGTGGTTTTTACTAGCACAGATACGCAGTATTTT. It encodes CASSLAIVVFTSTDTQYF.

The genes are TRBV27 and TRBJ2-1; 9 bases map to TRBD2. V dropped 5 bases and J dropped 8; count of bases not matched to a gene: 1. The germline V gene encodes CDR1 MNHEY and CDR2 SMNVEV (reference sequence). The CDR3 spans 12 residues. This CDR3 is CASSGTSYEQFF. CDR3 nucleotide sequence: TGTGCCAGCAGTGGGACTAGCTATGAGCAGTTCTTC.

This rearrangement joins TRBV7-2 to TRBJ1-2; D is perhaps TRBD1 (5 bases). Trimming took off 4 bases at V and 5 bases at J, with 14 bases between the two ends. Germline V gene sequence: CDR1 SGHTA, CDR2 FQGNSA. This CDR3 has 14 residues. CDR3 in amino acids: CASSSLVGGYGYTF. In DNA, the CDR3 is TGTGCCAGCAGCTCCCTCGTGGGGGGATATGGCTACACCTTC.

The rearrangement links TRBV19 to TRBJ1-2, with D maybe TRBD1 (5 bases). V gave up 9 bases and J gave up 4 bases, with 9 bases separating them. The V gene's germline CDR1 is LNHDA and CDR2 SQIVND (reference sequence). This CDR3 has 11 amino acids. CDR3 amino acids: CASRGVYGYTF. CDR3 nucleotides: TGTGCCAGCCGGGGGGTCTATGGCTACACCTTC. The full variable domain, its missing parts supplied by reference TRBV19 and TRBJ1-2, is DGGITQSPKYLFRKEGQNVTLSCEQNLNHDAMYWYRQDPGQGLRLIYYSQIVNDFQKGDIAEGYSVSREKKESFPLTVTSAQKNPTAFYLCASRGVYGYTFGSGTRLTVV.